The 31 T cell receptor beta chains listed next were all sequenced from one sample in a study of breast tumors, draining lymph nodes, adjacent tissues. The lymph nodes were axillary draining lymph nodes from breast cancer patients. MiXCR was run by TCRdb on the multiplex PCR reads, yielding one entry per CDR3 protein. Here the sample spans around 150,000 distinct CDR3 sequences, approximately 30% being singletons. Material for sequencing was axillary lymph node tissue. All receptors come from a female donor with breast cancer. Some clones in this sample may be carry-over from other donors' samples.

This clonotype was seen many times. This chain links TRBV20-1 with TRBJ1-5; no firm D call. Germline-derived CDR1 and CDR2 are DFQATT and SNEGSKA (reference sequence). This CDR3 comprises 17 residues. Trimming pared 0 bases from V and 0 bases from J, leaving 15 bases between. The CDR3 coding sequence is TGCAGTGCTAGAGATGGCATGAGGGTTGATAGCAATCAGCCCCAGCATTTT. As protein: CSARDGMRVDSNQPQHF.

This clonotype appeared many times. This chain joins TRBV18 and TRBJ2-7, with unresolved D. Trimming left V 2 bases short and J 2 bases short, with 10 bases between. Germline lookup yields CDR1 KGHSH and CDR2 LQKENI. CDR3 length: 14 residues. This CDR3 is CASSPRYGAYEQYV. The CDR3 DNA sequence: TGTGCCAGCTCACCAAGGTACGGAGCCTACGAGCAGTACGTC.

This clonotype was counted many times. This chain joins TRBV19 and TRBJ1-2; tentatively, D is TRBD1 (5 bases). The CDR3 is 13 residues long. V was pared by 10 bases and J by 7 bases, with 19 bases between. Germline values: CDR1 LNHDA, CDR2 SQIVND (reference sequence). As DNA, the CDR3 is TGTGCCACACACCCGGGACGAGTAGGTGGCTACACCTTC. Translating gives CATHPGRVGGYTF.

The chain carries TRBV7-9 and TRBJ1-4; maybe TRBD1 (6 bases). Germline V gene sequence: CDR1 SEHNR, CDR2 FQNEAQ (reference sequence). The CDR3 is 15 residues long. Trimming left V 4 bases short and J 3 bases short, with 12 bases between. The CDR3 DNA sequence: TGTGCCAGCAGCTCCACAGGGTCGGCTAATGAAAAACTGTTTTTT. Amino acids: CASSSTGSANEKLFF.

This clonotype was counted many times. This chain links TRBV11-1 with TRBJ2-5; D gene uncertain. The germline gives CDR1 SGHAT, CDR2 FQDESV (reference sequence). The length of the CDR3 is 11 residues. The ends were cut back, 6 bases at V and 1 base at J, with 3 bases in the middle. The CDR3 sequence is CASRFQETQYF. CDR3 nucleotide sequence: TGTGCCAGCAGGTTCCAAGAGACCCAGTACTTC.

Worth noting for this clonotype: The junction departs from the called germline gene at one end, perhaps through a read error. The chain joins TRBV7-2 to TRBJ2-3; D possibly corresponds to TRBD1 (6 bases). Germline assignment: CDR1 SGHTA and CDR2 FQGNSA. The CDR3 spans 17 residues. The CDR3: CASGLVSRGSGGDPQYF. For the CDR3, the DNA is TGTGCCAGCGGCTTAGTCTCCAGGGGCAGTGGCGGAGATCCGCAGTATTTT.

At least ten counts were recorded for this clonotype. J is TRBJ2-5 and V is TRBV5-1; D may correspond to TRBD1 or TRBD2 (5 bases each). Trimming cost V 3 bases and J 2 bases, with 14 bases left between them. The CDR3 is 15 amino acids. CDR1 and CDR2 from the germline V gene are SGHRS and YFSETQ. The CDR3 loop reads CASSSYRDGQETQYF. The CDR3, as DNA: TGCGCCAGCAGCTCGTACCGGGACGGACAAGAGACCCAGTACTTC. The full variable domain, completed using reference TRBV5-1 and TRBJ2-5, is KAGVTQTPRYLIKTRGQQVTLSCSPISGHRSVSWYQQTPGQGLQFLFEYFSETQRNKGNFPGRFSGRQFSNSRSEMNVSTLELGDSALYLCASSSYRDGQETQYFGPGTRLLVL.

This clonotype was seen a handful of times. A clone one base away is much larger, so this may be a read error. The chain carries TRBV20-1 and TRBJ2-3, with 11 nucleotides matching TRBD2. CDR1 DFQATT and CDR2 SNEGSKA come from the germline V gene (reference sequence). The CDR3 is made up of 14 amino acids. The DNA for the CDR3 is TGCAGTGCTAGTCTAGCGGGGGGCACAGATACGCAGTGTTTT. It translates to CSASLAGGTDTQCF.

As concerns this clonotype: Because the CDR3 is missing its conserved closing phenylalanine or tryptophan, this is likely a read error. Because the CDR3's place on the DNA is in doubt, the DNA is left out and the CDR3 is given as listed by TCRdb. V is TRBV12-3 or TRBV12-4 and J is TRBJ2-5; the table's TRBD1 call for D was not verified on the DNA. The CDR3 is 8 amino acids long, termini counted. The CDR3 is CASSFDRT.

The table lists this clonotype with many counts. The V gene is TRBV7-9, the J gene TRBJ2-3; no reliable D call. The CDR3 sequence is 14 residues long. V shed 0 bases and J shed 4 bases, with 8 bases lying between them. The germline CDR1 and CDR2 sequences are SEHNR and FQNEAQ (reference sequence). The CDR3 region is CASSLAWAADTQYF. The CDR3 coding sequence is TGTGCCAGCAGCTTAGCGTGGGCGGCAGATACGCAGTATTTT.

V is TRBV20-1 and J is TRBJ1-6, with a weak D call TRBD1 (5 bases). The CDR3 is made up of 17 amino acids. CDR1 and CDR2 from the germline V gene are DFQATT and SNEGSKA (reference sequence). With 4 bases removed from V and 0 bases from J, the gap between germline ends came to 16 bases. Here the CDR3 reads CSANFRGLRSYNSPLHF. Here the CDR3 DNA reads TGCAGTGCTAATTTCCGGGGCCTACGCTCCTATAATTCACCCCTCCACTTT.

This clonotype has a count of ten or more. This may stem from a read error, because a much larger clone lies one nucleotide away. The chain uses TRBV20-1 and TRBJ1-2, with 8 bases that match TRBD1. The V gene end was trimmed by 6 bases and the J gene end by 10 bases; junction bases not matched to a gene: 13. Germline CDR1 and CDR2: DFQATT and SNEGSKA (reference sequence). This CDR3 spans 13 amino acids. The CDR3 region is CSAVKEDRDAYTF. The DNA of the CDR3 is TGCAGTGCCGTTAAAGAGGACAGGGATGCCTACACCTTC.

At least ten counts were recorded for this clonotype. The V call is TRBV7-2, the J call TRBJ2-5; the D gene could be TRBD1 or TRBD2 (5 bases each). CDR3 size: 14 residues. The V end lost 0 bases, the J end lost 2 bases, and 7 bases lay between the germline ends. Germline V gene data show CDR1 as SGHTA and CDR2 as FQGNSA. The CDR3 here is CASSLAGPQETQYF. The CDR3 region has the DNA TGTGCCAGCAGCTTAGCGGGACCACAAGAGACCCAGTACTTC.

The sample holds many counts of this clonotype. The chain employs TRBV4-1 and TRBJ2-3; 7 bases agree with TRBD1. The germline V gene has CDR1 MGHRA and CDR2 YSYEKL. Trimming at V came to 4 bases and at J to 5 bases, leaving 21 bases not matched to a gene. The CDR3 is 19 residues long. The CDR3: CASSLLMTKPGQFIDTQYF. The CDR3 DNA is TGCGCCAGCAGCCTACTAATGACAAAACCGGGACAGTTCATAGATACGCAGTATTTT.

Concerning this clonotype itself: A much larger clone differs by one base, so this may be a read error. The final CDR3 position lacks the conserved phenylalanine or tryptophan, pointing to a likely read error. It is unclear where the CDR3 begins or ends on the DNA, so no DNA is shown, and the CDR3 is as TCRdb lists it. The chain joins TRBV9 to TRBJ2-7; TRBD1 is the table's D call, not checked against the DNA. 13 amino acids form the CDR3, both terminal residues included. CDR1 and CDR2 from the germline V gene are SGDLS and YYNGEE. Here the CDR3 reads CASSAGDSYERYS.

With respect to this clonotype: A much larger clone lies a single base off, so this may be a read error. CDR3 region: CSARDNRVHAQYF. The DNA of the CDR3 is TGCAGTGCTAGAGATAACAGGGTCCACGCGCAGTACTTC. V gene TRBV20-1 combines with J gene TRBJ2-7, with TRBD1 as a possible D gene (6 bases). This CDR3 is built from 13 residues. In germline, CDR1 is DFQATT, CDR2 SNEGSKA (reference sequence). V was trimmed by 0 bases and J by 9 bases, leaving 15 bases between them.

The table lists this clonotype with many counts. The rearrangement uses TRBV6-1 and TRBJ2-5; weak D call: TRBD1 (6 bases). CDR3 length equals 13 residues. The V end lost 6 bases, the J end lost 4 bases, and 12 bases lay between the germline ends. CDR1 and CDR2 from the germline V gene are MNHNS and SASEGT. The CDR3 DNA sequence: TGTGCCAGCAGGCCGGGACAAAGAGAGACCCAGTACTTC. Translation: CASRPGQRETQYF.

This clonotype occurred once. The final CDR3 position lacks the conserved phenylalanine or tryptophan, pointing to a likely read error. Because the CDR3's place on the DNA is in doubt, the DNA is left out and the CDR3 is given as listed by TCRdb. CDR3 residues: CASSAPTSGSPLPS. The V gene is TRBV9, the J gene TRBJ1-6. CDR1 and CDR2 (germline): SGDLS, YYNGEE. Inclusive of both ends, the CDR3 amounts to 14 amino acids.

This clonotype was counted many times. The genes are TRBV19 and TRBJ2-1, with TRBD2 matching 7 bases. Losses at the gene ends were 5 bases for V and 5 bases for J; bases not matched to a gene: 3. The CDR3 loop spans 13 amino acids. Germline V gene data show CDR1 as LNHDA and CDR2 as SQIVND (reference sequence). CDR3 bases: TGTGCCAGTAGTGTTACTAGCGACAATGAGCAGTTCTTC. Protein sequence: CASSVTSDNEQFF. Variable domain in full (rest from reference TRBV19 and TRBJ2-1): DGGITQSPKYLFRKEGQNVTLSCEQNLNHDAMYWYRQDPGQGLRLIYYSQIVNDFQKGDIAEGYSVSREKKESFPLTVTSAQKNPTAFYLCASSVTSDNEQFFGPGTRLTVL.

By its share, this clonotype is medium-sized. The rearrangement links TRBV29-1 to TRBJ2-5; 7 nucleotides agree with TRBD1. Germline assignment: CDR1 SQVTM and CDR2 ANQGSEA. V shed 7 bases and J 3 bases; nucleotides not matched to a gene: 5. The CDR3 has 12 residues. The CDR3: CSGGTVEETQYF. The CDR3 coding sequence is TGCAGCGGAGGGACAGTCGAAGAGACCCAGTACTTC.

J is TRBJ1-2 and V is TRBV7-2; the match to TRBD1 covers 9 bases. Per the germline V gene, CDR1 is SGHTA and CDR2 is FQGNSA. This CDR3 has 17 residues. Trimming removed 4 bases from V and 0 bases from J; junction bases left unmatched: 9. This CDR3 is CASSSRSGTGTNYGYTF. The CDR3 DNA follows: TGTGCCAGCAGCTCTAGGTCCGGGACAGGGACTAACTATGGCTACACCTTC. The full variable domain, its missing parts supplied by reference TRBV7-2 and TRBJ1-2, is GAGVSQSPSNKVTEKGKDVELRCDPISGHTALYWYRQSLGQGLEFLIYFQGNSAPDKSGLPSDRFSAERTGGSVSTLTIQRTQQEDSAVYLCASSSRSGTGTNYGYTFGSGTRLTVV.

This clonotype was observed many times. CDR3 loop: CASSIADNEQFF. The CDR3 nucleotides read TGTGCCAGTAGTATCGCCGACAATGAGCAGTTCTTC. The rearrangement joins TRBV19 to TRBJ2-1; D remains ambiguous. The CDR3 length is 12 residues. The V gene lost 3 bases and the J gene lost 5 bases, with 5 bases spanning the gap. The germline V gene has CDR1 LNHDA and CDR2 SQIVND (reference sequence).

The chain links TRBV28 to TRBJ1-3; D ambiguous. The germline V and J ends were trimmed by 7 bases and 0 bases, with 19 bases remaining between them. CDR1 is MDHEN and CDR2 is SYDVKM in the germline V gene. The CDR3 runs 17 residues. The CDR3 DNA reads TGTGCCAGCACCACCCGCTTGGGCGGCTACTCTGGAAACACCATATATTTT. Amino acids: CASTTRLGGYSGNTIYF. The full variable domain, in which reference TRBV28 and TRBJ1-3 provide the parts outside the CDR3, is DVKVTQSSRYLVKRTGEKVFLECVQDMDHENMFWYRQDPGLGLRLIYFSYDVKMKEKGDIPEGYSVSREKKERFSLILESASTNQTSMYLCASTTRLGGYSGNTIYFGEGSWLTVV.

This clonotype was seen many times. This sequence joins TRBV3-1 and TRBJ1-2; D remains unclear. The CDR3 has 12 amino acids. Germline CDR1 LGHDT, CDR2 YNNKEL (reference sequence). The V and J ends lost 1 base and 4 bases respectively, with 4 bases between them. The CDR3, as DNA: TGTGCCAGCAGCCAAGTTGGCTATGGCTACACCTTC. It is translated as CASSQVGYGYTF. Full variable domain (outside the CDR3, taken from reference TRBV3-1 and TRBJ1-2): DTAVSQTPKYLVTQMGNDKSIKCEQNLGHDTMYWYKQDSKKFLKIMFSYNNKELIINETVPNRFSPKSPDKAHLNLHINSLELGDSAVYFCASSQVGYGYTFGSGTRLTVV.

In its sample, this clonotype was seen many times. J is TRBJ1-6 and V is TRBV6-2 or TRBV6-3; D is unclear. This CDR3 comprises 12 residues. V lost 7 bases and J lost 9, with 10 bases in between. Germline assignment: CDR1 MNHEY and CDR2 SVGEGT. The CDR3 DNA reads as TGTGCCAGCACCAACTGGGGTTCACCCCTCCACTTT. Its protein is CASTNWGSPLHF.

The table lists this clonotype with many counts. The chain uses TRBV6-6 and TRBJ2-2, with D perhaps being TRBD1 or TRBD2 (5 bases each). V lost 5 bases to trimming and J lost 7 bases, with 14 bases between them. The germline V gene encodes CDR1 MNHNY and CDR2 SVGAGI (reference sequence). This CDR3 is built from 14 residues. The DNA for the CDR3 is TGTGCCAGCAGTCAACTTGGGGGAAACGGGGAGCTGTTTTTT. Translated: CASSQLGGNGELFF.

This clonotype was found many times. The chain's CDR3 is CASSKNGVENTIYF. CDR3 coding DNA: TGTGCCAGCAGCAAAAACGGGGTTGAAAACACCATATATTTT. This sequence joins TRBV5-4 and TRBJ1-3; D remains unclear. The CDR3 runs to 14 residues. V lost 4 bases, J lost 6 bases, and 14 bases lay in between. The V gene's germline CDR1 is SGHNT and CDR2 YYREEE (reference sequence).

The chain couples TRBV20-1 to TRBJ2-7; maybe TRBD1 (6 bases). V gave up 1 base and J gave up 7 bases, with 11 bases separating them. This CDR3 is built from 12 residues. Germline CDR1 and CDR2: DFQATT and SNEGSKA (reference sequence). The CDR3 reads CSARATGYEQYV. CDR3 DNA sequence: TGCAGTGCTAGAGCTACAGGGTATGAGCAGTACGTC.

This chain joins TRBV6-1 and TRBJ2-1, with a tentative D call TRBD2 (6 bases). Between the trimmed V and J ends, which lost 8 bases and 6 bases, there was a span of 8 bases. CDR1 MNHNS and CDR2 SASEGT come from the germline V gene. The CDR3 is made up of 11 amino acids. CDR3 nucleotides: TGTGCCAGCGGGGACTTCAATGAGCAGTTCTTC. Its translation: CASGDFNEQFF.

This clonotype appeared many times. The V call is TRBV15, the J call TRBJ2-1; the D is unclear. CDR1 LNHNV and CDR2 YYDKDF come from the germline V gene (reference sequence). Trimming removed 2 bases from V and 0 bases from J, with 8 bases in between. The CDR3 is 15 residues long. CDR3 protein: CATSRQDSSYNEQFF. The CDR3 DNA reads as TGTGCCACCAGCAGACAAGATAGCTCCTACAATGAGCAGTTCTTC.

In regard to this clonotype: This may be a read error: a much more frequent sequence differs by one nucleotide. The chain combines TRBV18 with TRBJ2-3, with TRBD1 matching 9 bases. The germline CDR1 and CDR2 sequences are KGHSH and LQKENI. CDR3 length: 15 amino acids. The CDR3 bases are TGTGCCAGCTCACTGGACAGGGGAGGCACAGGTACGCAGTATTTT. Amino acid sequence: CASSLDRGGTGTQYF.